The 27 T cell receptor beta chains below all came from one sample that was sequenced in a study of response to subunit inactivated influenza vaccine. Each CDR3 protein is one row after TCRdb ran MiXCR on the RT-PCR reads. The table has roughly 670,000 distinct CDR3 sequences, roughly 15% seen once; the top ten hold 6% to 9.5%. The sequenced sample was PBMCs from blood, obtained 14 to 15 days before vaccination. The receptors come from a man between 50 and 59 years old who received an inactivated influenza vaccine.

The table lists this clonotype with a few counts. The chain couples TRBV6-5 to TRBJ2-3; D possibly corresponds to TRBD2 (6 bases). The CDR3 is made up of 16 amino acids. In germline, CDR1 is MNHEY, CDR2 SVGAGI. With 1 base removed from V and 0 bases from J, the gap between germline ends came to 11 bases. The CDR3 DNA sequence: TGTGCCAGCAGTTACTTGGCGGGGACTAGCACAGATACGCAGTATTTT. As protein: CASSYLAGTSTDTQYF.

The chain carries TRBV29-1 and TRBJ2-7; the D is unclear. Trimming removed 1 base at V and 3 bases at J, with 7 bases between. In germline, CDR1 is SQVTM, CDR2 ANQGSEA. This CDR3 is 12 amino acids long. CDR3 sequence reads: CSVEGINYEQYF. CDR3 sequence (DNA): TGCAGCGTTGAAGGCATAAACTACGAGCAGTACTTC.

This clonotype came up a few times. The CDR3 coding sequence is TGCGCCAGCAGCTTGAGGGCCCTATCCGGCTCTGGAAACACCATATATTTT. It specifies CASSLRALSGSGNTIYF. This chain uses TRBV5-1 with TRBJ1-3; D unresolved. Germline V gene sequence: CDR1 SGHRS, CDR2 YFSETQ. Trimming stripped 1 base from V and 0 bases from J, with 14 bases between. The CDR3 totals 17 residues.

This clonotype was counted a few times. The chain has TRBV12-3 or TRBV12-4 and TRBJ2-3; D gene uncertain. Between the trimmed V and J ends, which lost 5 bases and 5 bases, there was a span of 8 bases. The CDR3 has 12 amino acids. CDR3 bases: TGTGCCAGCAGTATCATACGAGATACGCAGTATTTT. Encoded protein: CASSIIRDTQYF.

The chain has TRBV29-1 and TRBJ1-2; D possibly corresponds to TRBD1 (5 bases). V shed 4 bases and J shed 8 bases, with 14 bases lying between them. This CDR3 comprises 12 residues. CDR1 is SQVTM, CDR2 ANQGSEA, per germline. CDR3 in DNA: TGCAGCGTTGCCTCAGCAGGGAACGGCTACACCTTC. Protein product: CSVASAGNGYTF. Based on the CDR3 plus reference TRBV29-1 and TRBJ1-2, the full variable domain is SAVISQKPSRDICQRGTSLTIQCQVDSQVTMMFWYRQQPGQSLTLIATANQGSEATYESGFVIDKFPISRPNLTFSTLTVSNMSPEDSSIYLCSVASAGNGYTFGSGTRLTVV.

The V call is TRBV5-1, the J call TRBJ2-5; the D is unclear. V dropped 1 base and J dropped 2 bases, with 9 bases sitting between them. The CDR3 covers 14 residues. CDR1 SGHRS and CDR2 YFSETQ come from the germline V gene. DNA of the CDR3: TGCGCCAGCAGCTTGAGATCACAACAAGAGACCCAGTACTTC. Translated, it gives CASSLRSQQETQYF. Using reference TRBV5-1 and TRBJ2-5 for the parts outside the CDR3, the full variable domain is KAGVTQTPRYLIKTRGQQVTLSCSPISGHRSVSWYQQTPGQGLQFLFEYFSETQRNKGNFPGRFSGRQFSNSRSEMNVSTLELGDSALYLCASSLRSQQETQYFGPGTRLLVL.

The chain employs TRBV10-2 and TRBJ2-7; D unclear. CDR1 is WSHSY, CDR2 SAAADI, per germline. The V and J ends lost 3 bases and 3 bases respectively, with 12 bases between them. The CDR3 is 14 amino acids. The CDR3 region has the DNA TGCGCCAGCAGTGACCCTTCTTTATACTACGAGCAGTACTTC. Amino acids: CASSDPSLYYEQYF.

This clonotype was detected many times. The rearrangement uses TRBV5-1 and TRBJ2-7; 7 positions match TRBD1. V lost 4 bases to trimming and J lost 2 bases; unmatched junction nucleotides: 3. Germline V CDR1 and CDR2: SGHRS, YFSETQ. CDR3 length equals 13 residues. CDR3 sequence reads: CASSIDRAYEQYF. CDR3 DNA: TGCGCCAGCAGCATCGACAGGGCCTACGAGCAGTACTTC. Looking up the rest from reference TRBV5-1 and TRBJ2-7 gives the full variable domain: KAGVTQTPRYLIKTRGQQVTLSCSPISGHRSVSWYQQTPGQGLQFLFEYFSETQRNKGNFPGRFSGRQFSNSRSEMNVSTLELGDSALYLCASSIDRAYEQYFGPGTRLTVT.

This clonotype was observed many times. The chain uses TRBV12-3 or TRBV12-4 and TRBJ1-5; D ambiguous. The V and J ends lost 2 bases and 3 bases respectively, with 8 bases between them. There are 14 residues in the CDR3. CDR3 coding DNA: TGTGCCAGCAGTTTATCTCAGAACAATCAGCCCCAGCATTTT. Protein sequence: CASSLSQNNQPQHF.

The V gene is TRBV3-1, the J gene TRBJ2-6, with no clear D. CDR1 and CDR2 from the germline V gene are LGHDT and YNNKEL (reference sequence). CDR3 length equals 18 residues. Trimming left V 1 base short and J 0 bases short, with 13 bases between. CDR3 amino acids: CASSQGTSYSSGANVLTF. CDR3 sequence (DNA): TGTGCCAGCAGCCAAGGGACCTCCTATTCCTCTGGGGCCAACGTCCTGACTTTC.

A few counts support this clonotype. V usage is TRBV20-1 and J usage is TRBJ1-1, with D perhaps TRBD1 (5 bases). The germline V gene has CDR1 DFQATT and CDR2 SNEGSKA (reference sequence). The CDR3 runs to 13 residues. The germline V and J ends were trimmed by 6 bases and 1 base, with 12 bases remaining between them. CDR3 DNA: TGCAGTGCACGACAGAGGGCGAACACTGAAGCTTTCTTT. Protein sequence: CSARQRANTEAFF.

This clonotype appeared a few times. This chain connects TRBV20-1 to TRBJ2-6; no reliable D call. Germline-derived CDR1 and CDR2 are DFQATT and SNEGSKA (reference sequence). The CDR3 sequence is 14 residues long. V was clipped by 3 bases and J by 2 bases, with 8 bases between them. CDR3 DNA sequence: TGCAGTGCTAGCGACCACGCTGGGGCCAACGTCCTGACTTTC. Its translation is CSASDHAGANVLTF.

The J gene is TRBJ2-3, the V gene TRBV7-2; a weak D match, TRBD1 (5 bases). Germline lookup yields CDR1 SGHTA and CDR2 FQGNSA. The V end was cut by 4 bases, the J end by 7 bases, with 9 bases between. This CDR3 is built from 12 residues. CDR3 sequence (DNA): TGTGCCAGCAGCTCTGACAGATATACGCAGTATTTT. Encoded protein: CASSSDRYTQYF.

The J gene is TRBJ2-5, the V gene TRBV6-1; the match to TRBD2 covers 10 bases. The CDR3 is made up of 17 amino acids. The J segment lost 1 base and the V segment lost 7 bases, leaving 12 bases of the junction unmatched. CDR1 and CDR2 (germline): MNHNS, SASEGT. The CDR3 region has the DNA TGTGCCAGCAAATACCGGATAGCGGGGGGATTCCAAGAGACCCAGTACTTC. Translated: CASKYRIAGGFQETQYF.

The chain's CDR3 is CASSEQGSSYNEQFF. The CDR3, as DNA: TGTGCCAGCAGTGAACAGGGGAGCTCCTACAATGAGCAGTTCTTC. The V gene is TRBV2, the J gene TRBJ2-1; D is perhaps TRBD1 (6 bases). The V gene lost 2 bases and the J gene lost 0 bases, with 8 bases spanning the gap. Germline CDR1 is SNHLY and CDR2 is FYNNEI. This CDR3 is built from 15 residues. Full variable domain (missing parts from reference TRBV2 and TRBJ2-1): EPEVTQTPSHQVTQMGQEVILRCVPISNHLYFYWYRQILGQKVEFLVSFYNNEISEKSEIFDDQFSVERPDGSNFTLKIRSTKLEDSAMYFCASSEQGSSYNEQFFGPGTRLTVL.

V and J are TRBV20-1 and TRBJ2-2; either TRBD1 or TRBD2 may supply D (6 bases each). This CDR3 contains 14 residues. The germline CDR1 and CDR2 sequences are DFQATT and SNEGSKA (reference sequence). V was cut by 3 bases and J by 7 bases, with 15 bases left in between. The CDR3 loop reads CSASRRGAGGELFF. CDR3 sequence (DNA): TGCAGTGCTAGTCGTAGGGGGGCAGGCGGGGAGCTGTTTTTT.

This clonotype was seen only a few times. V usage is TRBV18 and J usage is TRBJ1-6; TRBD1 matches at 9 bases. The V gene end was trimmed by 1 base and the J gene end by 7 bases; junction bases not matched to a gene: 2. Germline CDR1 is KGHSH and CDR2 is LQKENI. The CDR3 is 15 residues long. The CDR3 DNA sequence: TGTGCCAGCTCACCACTGGACAGGGGAAATTCACCCCTCCACTTT. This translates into CASSPLDRGNSPLHF. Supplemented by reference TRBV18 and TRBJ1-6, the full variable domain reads NAGVMQNPRHLVRRRGQEARLRCSPMKGHSHVYWYRQLPEEGLKFMVYLQKENIIDESGMPKERFSAEFPKEGPSILRIQQVVRGDSAAYFCASSPLDRGNSPLHFGNGTRLTVT.

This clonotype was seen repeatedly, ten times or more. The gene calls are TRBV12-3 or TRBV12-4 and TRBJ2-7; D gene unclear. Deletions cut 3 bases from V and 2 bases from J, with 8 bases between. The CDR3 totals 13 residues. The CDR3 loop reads CASSFGRTYEQYF. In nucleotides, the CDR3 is TGTGCCAGCAGTTTTGGCCGAACCTACGAGCAGTACTTC.

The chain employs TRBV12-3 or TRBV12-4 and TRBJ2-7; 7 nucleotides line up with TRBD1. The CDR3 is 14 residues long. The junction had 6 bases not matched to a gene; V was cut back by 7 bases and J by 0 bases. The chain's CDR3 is CASKRQGTSYEQYF. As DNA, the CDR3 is TGTGCCAGCAAAAGACAGGGTACCTCCTACGAGCAGTACTTC.

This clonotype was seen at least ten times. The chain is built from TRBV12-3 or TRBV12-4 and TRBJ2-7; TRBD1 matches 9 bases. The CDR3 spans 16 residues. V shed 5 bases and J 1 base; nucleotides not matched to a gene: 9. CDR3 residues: CASSHGGQGISYEQYF. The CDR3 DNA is TGTGCCAGCAGTCATGGAGGACAGGGGATTTCCTACGAGCAGTACTTC.

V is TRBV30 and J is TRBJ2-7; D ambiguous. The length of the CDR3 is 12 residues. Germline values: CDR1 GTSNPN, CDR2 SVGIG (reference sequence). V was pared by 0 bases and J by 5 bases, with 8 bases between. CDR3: CAWSVIGNEQYF. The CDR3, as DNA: TGTGCCTGGAGTGTGATAGGGAACGAGCAGTACTTC.

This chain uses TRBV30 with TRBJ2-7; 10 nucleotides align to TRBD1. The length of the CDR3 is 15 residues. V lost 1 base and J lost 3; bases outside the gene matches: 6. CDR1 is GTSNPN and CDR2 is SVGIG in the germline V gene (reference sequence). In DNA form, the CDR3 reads TGTGCCTGGAGTGCCTCCTGGGACAGGGGCTACGAGCAGTACTTC. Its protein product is CAWSASWDRGYEQYF.

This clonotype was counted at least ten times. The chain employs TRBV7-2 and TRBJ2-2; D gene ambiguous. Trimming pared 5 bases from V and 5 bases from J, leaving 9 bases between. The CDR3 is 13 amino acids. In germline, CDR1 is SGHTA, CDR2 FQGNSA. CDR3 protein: CASSLPPTGELFF. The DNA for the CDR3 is TGTGCCAGCAGCCTCCCCCCGACCGGGGAGCTGTTTTTT.

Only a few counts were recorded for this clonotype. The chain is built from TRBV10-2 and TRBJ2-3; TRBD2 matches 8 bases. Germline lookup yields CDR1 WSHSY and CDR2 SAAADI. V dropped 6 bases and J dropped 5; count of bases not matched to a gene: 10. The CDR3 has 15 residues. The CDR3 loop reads CASSRGQRELDTQYF. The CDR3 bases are TGCGCCAGCAGCCGCGGCCAGCGGGAGTTAGATACGCAGTATTTT.

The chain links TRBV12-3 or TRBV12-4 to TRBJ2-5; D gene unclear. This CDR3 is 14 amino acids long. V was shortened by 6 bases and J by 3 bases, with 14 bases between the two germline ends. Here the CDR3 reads CASSPATFEETQYF. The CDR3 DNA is TGTGCCAGCAGCCCCGCAACCTTTGAAGAGACCCAGTACTTC.

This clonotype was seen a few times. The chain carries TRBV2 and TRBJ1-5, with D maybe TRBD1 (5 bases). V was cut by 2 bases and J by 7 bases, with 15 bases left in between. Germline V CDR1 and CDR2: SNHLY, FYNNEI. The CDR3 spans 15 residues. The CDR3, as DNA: TGTGCCAGCAGTGAATCGGGCACCCCAGGGCAGCCCCAGCATTTT. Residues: CASSESGTPGQPQHF.

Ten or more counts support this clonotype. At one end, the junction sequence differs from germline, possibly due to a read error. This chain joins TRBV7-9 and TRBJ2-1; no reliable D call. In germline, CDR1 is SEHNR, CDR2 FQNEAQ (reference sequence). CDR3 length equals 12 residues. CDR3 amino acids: CASSLVVNEQFF. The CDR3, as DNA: TGCGCCAGCAGCTTGGTAGTCAATGAGCAGTTCTTC.